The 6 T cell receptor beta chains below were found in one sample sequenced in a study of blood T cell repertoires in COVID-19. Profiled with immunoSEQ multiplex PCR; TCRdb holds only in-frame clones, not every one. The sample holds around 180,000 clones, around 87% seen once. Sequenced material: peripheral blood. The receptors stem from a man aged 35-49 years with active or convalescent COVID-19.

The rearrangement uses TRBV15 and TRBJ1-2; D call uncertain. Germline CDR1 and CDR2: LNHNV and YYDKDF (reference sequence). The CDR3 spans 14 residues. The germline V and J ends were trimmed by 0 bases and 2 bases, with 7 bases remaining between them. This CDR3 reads CATSRDPGNYGYTF. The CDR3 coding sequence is TGTGCCACCAGCAGAGATCCGGGGAACTATGGCTACACCTTC.

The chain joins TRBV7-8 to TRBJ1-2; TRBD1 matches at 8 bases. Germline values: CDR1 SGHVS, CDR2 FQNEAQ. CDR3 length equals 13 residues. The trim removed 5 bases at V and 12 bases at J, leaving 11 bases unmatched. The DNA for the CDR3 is TGTGCCAGCAGCAACCCGACCGACAGGGGAAACACCTTC. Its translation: CASSNPTDRGNTF.

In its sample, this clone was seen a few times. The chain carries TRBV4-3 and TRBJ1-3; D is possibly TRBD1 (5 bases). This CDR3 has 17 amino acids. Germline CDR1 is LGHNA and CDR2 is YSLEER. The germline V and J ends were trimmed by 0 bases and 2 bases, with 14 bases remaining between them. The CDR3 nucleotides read TGCGCCAGCAGCCAAGACACATCCAGGGTCCCTGGAAACACCATATATTTT. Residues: CASSQDTSRVPGNTIYF.

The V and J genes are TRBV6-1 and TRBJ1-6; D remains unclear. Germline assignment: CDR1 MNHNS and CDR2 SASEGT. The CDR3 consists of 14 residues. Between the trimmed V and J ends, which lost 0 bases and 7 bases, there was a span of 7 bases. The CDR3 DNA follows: TGTGCCAGCAGTGAAGCGTCTGGCAATTCACCCCTCCACTTT. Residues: CASSEASGNSPLHF.

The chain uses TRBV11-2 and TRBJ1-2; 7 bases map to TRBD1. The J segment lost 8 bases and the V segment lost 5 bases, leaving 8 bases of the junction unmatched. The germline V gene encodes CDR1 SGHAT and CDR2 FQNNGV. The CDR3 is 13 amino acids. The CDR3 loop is CASSQTGLYGYTF. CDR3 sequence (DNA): TGTGCCAGCAGCCAGACAGGGCTCTACGGCTACACCTTC.

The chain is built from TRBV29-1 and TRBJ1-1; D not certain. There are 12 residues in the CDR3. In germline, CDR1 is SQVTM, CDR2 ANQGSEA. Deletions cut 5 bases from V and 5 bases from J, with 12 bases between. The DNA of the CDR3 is TGCAGCGTTCTATCGGGTGGGACTGAAGCTTTCTTT. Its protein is CSVLSGGTEAFF. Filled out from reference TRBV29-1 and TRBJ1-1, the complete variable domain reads SAVISQKPSRDICQRGTSLTIQCQVDSQVTMMFWYRQQPGQSLTLIATANQGSEATYESGFVIDKFPISRPNLTFSTLTVSNMSPEDSSIYLCSVLSGGTEAFFGQGTRLTVV.